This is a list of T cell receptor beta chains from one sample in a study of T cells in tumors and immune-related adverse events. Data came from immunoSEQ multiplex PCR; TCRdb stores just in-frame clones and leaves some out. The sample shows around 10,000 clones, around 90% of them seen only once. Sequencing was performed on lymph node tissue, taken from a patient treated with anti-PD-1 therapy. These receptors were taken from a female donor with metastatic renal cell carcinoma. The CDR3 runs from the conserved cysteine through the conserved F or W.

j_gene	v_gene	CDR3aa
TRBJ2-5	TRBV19	CASSHPGHKIETQYF
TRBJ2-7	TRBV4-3	CASSQAGNSYEQYF
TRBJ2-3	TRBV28	CASSFQSGSSRDTQYF
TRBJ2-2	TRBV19	CASSKGRDRNTGELFF
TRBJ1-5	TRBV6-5	CASISRQVGQPQHF
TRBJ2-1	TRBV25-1	CASSESAGLQQFF
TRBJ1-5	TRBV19	CASSISALRVGNQPQHF
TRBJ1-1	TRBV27	CASSFTGGIRGRNPPEAFF
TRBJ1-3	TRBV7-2	CASSRPTGGPGNTIYF
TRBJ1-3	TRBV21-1	CASTIGTATNSGNTIYF
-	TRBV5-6	CASSLPDRFSEQYF
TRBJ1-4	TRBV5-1	CASSTGQGGPLEKLFF
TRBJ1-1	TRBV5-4	CASSPGGRGTEAFF
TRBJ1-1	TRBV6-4	CASSEGPATEAFF
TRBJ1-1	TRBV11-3	CASSVRWVIGTEAFF
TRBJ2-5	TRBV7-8	CASYRDSRQETQYF
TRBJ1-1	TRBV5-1	CASSLGQQNTEAFF
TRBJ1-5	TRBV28	CASSLWSSDGLGQPQHF
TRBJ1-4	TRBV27	CASSLNPTTNEKLFF
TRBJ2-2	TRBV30	CAWTRDRGLGIGSAEELFF
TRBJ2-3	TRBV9	CASSADWGRVTDTQYF
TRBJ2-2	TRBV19	CAGGRANTGELFF
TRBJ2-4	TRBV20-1	CSARDQNIQYF
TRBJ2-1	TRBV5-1	CASSLRIGEGEQFF
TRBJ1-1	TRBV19	CASSIQVPFMNTEAFF
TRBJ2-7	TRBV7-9	CASSGASLGSYEQYF